A single sample is the source of the 16 T cell receptor beta chains below, sequenced in a study of blood T cells in healthy people across ages. A second PCR of about 6 to 12 cycles used a sample-barcoded 5' primer and a J-beta primer mix. MiXCR was run by TCRdb on the 5' RACE reads, yielding one entry per CDR3 protein. The sample yields approximately 1,000,000 distinct CDR3 sequences, around two fifths seen once. The sample consisted of blood. The receptors were gathered from a man younger than 35 in good health.

V usage is TRBV28 and J usage is TRBJ2-5, with D maybe TRBD1 (6 bases). Germline V gene data show CDR1 as MDHEN and CDR2 as SYDVKM. V lost 8 bases to trimming and J lost 2 bases, with 18 bases between them. The CDR3 length is 15 residues. The CDR3, as DNA: TGTGCCAGCGGGTCCCCAGGGGCGCTACAAGAGACCCAGTACTTC. This codes for CASGSPGALQETQYF.

CDR3 in amino acids: CASSAGRDSTDTQYF. As DNA, the CDR3 is TGCGCCAGCAGCGCGGGCCGGGATTCAACAGATACGCAGTATTTT. The V call is TRBV5-1, the J call TRBJ2-3, with D maybe TRBD2 (5 bases). This CDR3 has 15 residues. CDR1 SGHRS and CDR2 YFSETQ come from the germline V gene. V lost 4 bases and J lost 3, with 15 bases in between.

This clonotype was recorded a few times. The rearrangement links TRBV9 to TRBJ1-5; tentative D call: TRBD1 (5 bases). Between the trimmed V and J ends, which lost 4 bases and 3 bases, there was a span of 14 bases. Germline assignment: CDR1 SGDLS and CDR2 YYNGEE. The CDR3 covers 15 residues. DNA of the CDR3: TGTGCCAGCAGCCTATGGGGCAGTCCCAATCAGCCCCAGCATTTT. It codes for CASSLWGSPNQPQHF.

This clonotype was seen only a few times. The chain links TRBV20-1 to TRBJ1-2; D is unresolved. The germline V gene encodes CDR1 DFQATT and CDR2 SNEGSKA (reference sequence). The CDR3 contains 14 residues. V gave up 2 bases and J gave up 2 bases, with 12 bases separating them. The CDR3 loop is CSARPSSGNYGYTF. CDR3 in DNA: TGCAGTGCTAGACCCTCCTCGGGGAACTATGGCTACACCTTC.

The gene calls are TRBV9 and TRBJ2-7; 8 bases agree with TRBD1. The CDR3 has 17 amino acids. CDR1 and CDR2 (germline): SGDLS, YYNGEE. The V segment lost 4 bases and the J segment 3 bases; nucleotides outside the gene matches: 15. The CDR3 region has the DNA TGTGCCAGCAGCCCCGGACAGGGCAAACTATTAATCTACGAGCAGTACTTC. Residues: CASSPGQGKLLIYEQYF.

V and J are TRBV20-1 and TRBJ1-2, with D maybe TRBD1 (6 bases). Germline CDR1 reads DFQATT; CDR2 reads SNEGSKA (reference sequence). The ends were cut back, 8 bases at V and 7 bases at J, with 8 bases in the middle. CDR3 length: 9 amino acids. For the CDR3, the DNA is TGCAGTACAGGGTCTGGCTACACCTTC. Translating gives CSTGSGYTF.

There are a few counts of this clonotype. The chain combines TRBV7-9 with TRBJ1-1; 9 bases are a match to TRBD1. With V trimmed by 7 bases and J by 0 bases, 15 bases remained unmatched. CDR1 and CDR2 (germline): SEHNR, FQNEAQ (reference sequence). This CDR3 comprises 18 residues. The CDR3 DNA follows: TGTGCCAGCACCTCGTTAACCTGGGACAGGGCGATGAACACTGAAGCTTTCTTT. Protein product: CASTSLTWDRAMNTEAFF.

This clonotype has a single count. The genes are TRBV21-1 and TRBJ2-7; the table's D call of TRBD1 was not tested on the DNA. TRBV21-1 is given as a pseudogene. The CDR3 loop spans 15 amino acids. CDR3 region: CASSNGTGGSYEQYF. DNA of the CDR3: TGTGCCAGCAGCAATGGAACAGGGGGGTCCTACGAGCAGTACTTC.

Comment on this clonotype: An end of the junction does not agree with germline; a read error may underlie this. V usage is TRBV7-2 and J usage is TRBJ2-7; D not resolved. Germline V gene data show CDR1 as SGHTA and CDR2 as FQGNSA. The CDR3 contains 12 residues. The CDR3 DNA reads TGTGCCAGCAGCTTATCATCCTACAAGCAGTACTTC. Protein: CASSLSSYKQYF.

The CDR3: CASRKGGSSYNEQFF. DNA of the CDR3: TGTGCCAGCAGGAAGGGGGGGAGCTCCTACAATGAGCAGTTCTTC. V is TRBV28 and J is TRBJ2-1; possible D gene TRBD2, 7 bases. V was trimmed by 6 bases and J by 0 bases, leaving 12 bases between them. The CDR3 runs to 15 residues. Germline values: CDR1 MDHEN, CDR2 SYDVKM.

In regard to this clonotype: This may stem from a read error, because a much larger clone lies one nucleotide away. The rearrangement links TRBV29-1 to TRBJ2-1; 8 bases map to TRBD1. The CDR3 has 13 amino acids. CDR1 and CDR2 (germline): SQVTM, ANQGSEA. CDR3 residues: CSGDRGQNKEQFF. CDR3 in DNA: TGCAGCGGCGACAGGGGCCAAAACAAGGAGCAGTTCTTC.

This clonotype occurred a few times. CDR3 DNA: TGTGCCAGCAGTTACTCTCCCGCGGGGGGCTCAGAGACCCAGTACTTC. Translation: CASSYSPAGGSETQYF. V gene TRBV6-2 or TRBV6-3 combines with J gene TRBJ2-5, with TRBD2 matching over 8 bases. The ends lost 0 bases at V and 4 bases at J; junction bases unmatched: 7. This CDR3 has 16 amino acids. Germline V gene data show CDR1 as MNHEY and CDR2 as SVGEGT.

Only a few counts were recorded for this clonotype. This chain joins TRBV10-3 and TRBJ1-6, with 7 nucleotides matching TRBD1. This CDR3 is built from 15 residues. With V trimmed by 4 bases and J by 8 bases, 8 bases remained unmatched. CDR1 is ENHRY and CDR2 is SYGVKD in the germline V gene. This CDR3 reads CAISARQGFDSPLHF. Written as DNA, the CDR3 is TGTGCCATCAGTGCCCGACAGGGTTTCGATTCACCCCTCCACTTT.

This clonotype was seen a handful of times. The chain carries TRBV20-1 and TRBJ1-1; possibly TRBD1 for D (5 bases). From germline, CDR1 is DFQATT and CDR2 SNEGSKA (reference sequence). The CDR3 has 12 amino acids. Trimming stripped 6 bases from V and 3 bases from J, with 11 bases between. CDR3 in amino acids: CSASRQYTEAFF. CDR3 nucleotide sequence: TGCAGTGCGAGTAGACAGTACACTGAAGCTTTCTTT.

V and J are TRBV5-1 and TRBJ2-4; D is perhaps TRBD2 (6 bases). In germline, CDR1 is SGHRS, CDR2 YFSETQ. CDR3 length equals 15 residues. Trimming left V 6 bases short and J 1 base short, with 14 bases between. The CDR3 DNA follows: TGCGCCAGCACAATAGGGCTAGCGGCCAAAAACATTCAGTACTTC. Protein: CASTIGLAAKNIQYF.

The chain has TRBV10-3 and TRBJ2-2; D not resolved. The CDR3 loop spans 12 amino acids. Germline V lookup: CDR1 ENHRY, CDR2 SYGVKD. Deletions cut 3 bases from V and 7 bases from J, with 6 bases between. This CDR3 reads CAISDISGELFF. As DNA, the CDR3 is TGTGCCATCAGTGACATAAGCGGGGAGCTGTTTTTT.